These T cell receptor beta chains were read from a single sample in a study of T cell clonotyping in hematopoietic cell transplantation. Profiling relied on immunoSEQ multiplex PCR, and the TCRdb table lists in-frame clones only, not all of them. The table has approximately 14,000 clones, more than 75% seen once. Sequencing used PBMCs, obtained 100 days after allogeneic stem cell transplant. The receptors were gathered from a male patient in his fifties who had an allogeneic stem cell transplant from an unrelated donor, so T cells may come from the graft donor. Some clones in this sample may be carry-over from other donors' samples. Both conserved end residues are part of each CDR3. A D gene is named only where the DNA matches it firmly. Some rows mark clone size as missing; the rest say once, few, many or name a class of expanded clone.

>-|-|TRBJ1-6|TRBV7-8
CASSLVFSYPSPLHF
TGTGCCAGCAGCTTAGTATTCAGTTACCCTTCACCCCTCCACTTT
>TRBD2|-|TRBJ2-7|TRBV6-5
CASAGASGPYEQYF
TGTGCCAGCGCCGGCGCTAGCGGGCCCTACGAGCAGTACTTC
>-|-|TRBJ1-1|TRBV7-2
CASSLERGTSTEAFF
TGTGCCAGCAGCTTAGAAAGGGGGACATCCACTGAAGCTTTCTTT
>-|-|TRBJ2-1|TRBV5-8
CASSLGTNEQFF
TGTGCCAGCAGCTTGGGGACGAATGAGCAGTTCTTC
>-|-|TRBJ2-3|TRBV30
CAWSVLGGTSTDTQYF
TGTGCCTGGAGTGTACTGGGGGGCACTAGCACAGATACGCAGTATTTT
>-|-|TRBJ2-7|TRBV7-9
CASSLAGWEQYF
TGTGCCAGCAGCTTAGCGGGGTGGGAGCAGTACTTC
>TRBD2|-|TRBJ2-3|TRBV5-6
CASSSTSGPSSSTDTQYF
TGTGCCAGCAGCTCGACTAGCGGGCCGAGCTCTAGCACAGATACGCAGTATTTT
>-|once|TRBJ2-7|TRBV5-4
CASSFRTYEQYF
TGTGCCAGCAGCTTTCGCACCTACGAGCAGTACTTC
>TRBD2|-|TRBJ2-3|TRBV5-1
CASSLGGGRLAGGPGTDTQYF
TGCGCCAGCAGCTTAGGTGGCGGCCGACTAGCGGGGGGGCCGGGCACAGATACGCAGTATTTT
>-|-|TRBJ2-1|TRBV19
CASTPRRGGEQFF
TGTGCCAGTACCCCTAGGAGGGGGGGTGAGCAGTTCTTC
>TRBD2|-|TRBJ2-5|TRBV27
CASSLLASGSGETQYF
TGTGCCAGCAGTTTATTGGCTAGCGGGAGTGGAGAGACCCAGTACTTC
>TRBD2|few|TRBJ2-1|TRBV7-2
CASSLLAGSEQFF
TGTGCCAGCAGCTTACTAGCGGGGTCAGAGCAGTTCTTC
>TRBD1|-|TRBJ1-5|TRBV19
CASSTGQGGGQPQHF
TGTGCCAGTAGCACAGGACAGGGAGGTGGTCAGCCCCAGCATTTT
>-|-|TRBJ1-1|TRBV18
CASSPNQVEAEAFF
TGTGCCAGCTCACCAAACCAAGTGGAGGCTGAAGCTTTCTTT
>TRBD1|-|TRBJ1-6|TRBV7-9
CASSPQRSGTGGWGSPLHF
TGTGCCAGCAGCCCACAACGATCCGGGACAGGGGGCTGGGGTTCACCCCTCCACTTT
>-|-|TRBJ2-1|TRBV9
CASSVGGSEQFF
TGTGCCAGCAGCGTAGGAGGTAGCGAGCAGTTCTTC
>TRBD1|-|TRBJ2-7|TRBV6-1
CASSELGRGSYEQYF
TGTGCCAGCAGTGAATTAGGCAGGGGGTCCTACGAGCAGTACTTC
>-|-|TRBJ1-6|TRBV5-1
CASSLEPQEGNSPLHF
TGCGCCAGCAGCTTGGAACCTCAGGAGGGAAATTCACCCCTCCACTTT
>TRBD2|-|TRBJ2-2|TRBV11-2
CASRKKGLAGLGTGELFF
TGTGCCAGCAGGAAAAAGGGGCTAGCGGGCTTAGGGACCGGGGAGCTGTTTTTT
>TRBD2|-|TRBJ2-5|TRBV5-1
CASSLVGTRQETQYF
TGCGCCAGCAGCTTGGTTGGGACTAGGCAAGAGACCCAGTACTTC